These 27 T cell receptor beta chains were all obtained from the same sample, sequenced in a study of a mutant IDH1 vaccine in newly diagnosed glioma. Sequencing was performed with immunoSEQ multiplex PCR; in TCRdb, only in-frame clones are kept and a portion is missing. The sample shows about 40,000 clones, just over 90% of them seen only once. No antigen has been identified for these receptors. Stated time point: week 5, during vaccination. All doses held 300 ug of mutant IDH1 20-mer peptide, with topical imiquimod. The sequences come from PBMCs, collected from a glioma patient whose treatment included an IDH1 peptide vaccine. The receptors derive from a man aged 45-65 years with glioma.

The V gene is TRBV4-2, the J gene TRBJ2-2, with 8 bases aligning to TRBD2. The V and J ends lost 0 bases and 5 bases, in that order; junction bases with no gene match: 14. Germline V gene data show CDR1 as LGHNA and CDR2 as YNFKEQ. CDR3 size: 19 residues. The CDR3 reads CASSQERLRAGAPTGELFF. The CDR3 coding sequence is TGTGCCAGCAGCCAAGAACGACTCCGAGCGGGGGCTCCGACCGGGGAGCTGTTTTTT.

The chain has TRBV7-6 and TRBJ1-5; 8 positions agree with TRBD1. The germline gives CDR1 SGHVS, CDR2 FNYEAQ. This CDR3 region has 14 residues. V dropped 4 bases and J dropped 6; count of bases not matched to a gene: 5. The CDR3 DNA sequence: TGTGCCAGCAGCTCCCGACAGGGGCTTCAGCCCCAGCATTTT. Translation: CASSSRQGLQPQHF.

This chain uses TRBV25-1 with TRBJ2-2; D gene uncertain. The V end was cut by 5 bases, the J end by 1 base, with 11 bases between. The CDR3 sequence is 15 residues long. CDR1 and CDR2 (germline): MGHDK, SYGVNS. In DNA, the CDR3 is TGTGCCAGCAGTTCCATGACCGAGAACACCGGGGAGCTGTTTTTT. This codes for CASSSMTENTGELFF.

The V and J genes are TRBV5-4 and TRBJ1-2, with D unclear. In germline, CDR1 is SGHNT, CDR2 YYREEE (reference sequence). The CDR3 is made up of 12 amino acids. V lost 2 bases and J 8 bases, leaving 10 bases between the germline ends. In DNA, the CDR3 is TGTGCCAGCAGCTTCCAGTTCAGCGGCTACACCTTC. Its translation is CASSFQFSGYTF. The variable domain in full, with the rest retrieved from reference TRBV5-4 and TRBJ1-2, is ETGVTQSPTHLIKTRGQQVTLRCSSQSGHNTVSWYQQALGQGPQFIFQYYREEENGRGNFPPRFSGLQFPNYSSELNVNALELDDSALYLCASSFQFSGYTFGSGTRLTVV.

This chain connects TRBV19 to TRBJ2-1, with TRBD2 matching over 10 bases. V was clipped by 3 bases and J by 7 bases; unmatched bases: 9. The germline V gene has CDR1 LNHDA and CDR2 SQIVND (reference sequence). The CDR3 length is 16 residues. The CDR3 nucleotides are TGTGCCAGTAGTATGGACCTAGCGGGAGCTCATAATGAGCAGTTCTTC. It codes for CASSMDLAGAHNEQFF.

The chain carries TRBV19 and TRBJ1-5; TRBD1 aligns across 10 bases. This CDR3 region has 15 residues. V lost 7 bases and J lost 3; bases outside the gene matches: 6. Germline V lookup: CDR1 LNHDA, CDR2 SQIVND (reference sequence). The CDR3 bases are TGTGCCAGTAACCCGGGACAGGGGATCAATCAGCCCCAGCATTTT. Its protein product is CASNPGQGINQPQHF.

Here the CDR3 reads CASSQDLYRGRQYF. In DNA, the CDR3 is TGTGCCAGCAGCCAGGACCTTTATCGTGGGCGACAGTACTTC. The chain has TRBV11-1 and TRBJ2-7; D not resolved. Germline values: CDR1 SGHAT, CDR2 FQDESV (reference sequence). V lost 5 bases and J 10 bases, leaving 21 bases between the germline ends. The CDR3 runs 14 residues.

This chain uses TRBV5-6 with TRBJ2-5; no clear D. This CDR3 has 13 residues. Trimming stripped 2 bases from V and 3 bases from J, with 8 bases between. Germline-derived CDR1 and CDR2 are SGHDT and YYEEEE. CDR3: CASSFGPKETQYF. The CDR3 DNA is TGTGCCAGCAGCTTTGGGCCGAAAGAGACCCAGTACTTC.

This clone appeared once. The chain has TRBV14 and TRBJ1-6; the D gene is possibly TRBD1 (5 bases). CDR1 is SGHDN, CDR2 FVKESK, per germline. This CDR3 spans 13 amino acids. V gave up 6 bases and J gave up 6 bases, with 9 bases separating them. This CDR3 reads CASSRQFNSPLHF. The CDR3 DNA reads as TGTGCCAGCAGTCGACAGTTTAATTCACCCCTCCACTTT.

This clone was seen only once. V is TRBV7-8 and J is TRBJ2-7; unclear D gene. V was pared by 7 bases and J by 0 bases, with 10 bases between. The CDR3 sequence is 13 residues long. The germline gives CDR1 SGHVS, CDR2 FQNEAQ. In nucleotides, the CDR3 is TGTGCCAGCATTCCTGCGGCCTCCTACGAGCAGTACTTC. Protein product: CASIPAASYEQYF. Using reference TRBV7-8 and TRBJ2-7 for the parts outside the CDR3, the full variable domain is GAGVSQSPRYKVAKRGQDVALRCDPISGHVSLFWYQQALGQGPEFLTYFQNEAQLDKSGLPSDRFFAERPEGSVSTLKIQRTQQEDSAVYLCASIPAASYEQYFGPGTRLTVT.

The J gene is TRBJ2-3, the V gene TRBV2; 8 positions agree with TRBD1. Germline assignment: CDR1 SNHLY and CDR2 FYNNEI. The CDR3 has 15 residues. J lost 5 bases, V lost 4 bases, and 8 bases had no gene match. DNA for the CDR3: TGTGCCAGCAGTGGGTGGCAGGGGGCCGGAGATACGCAGTATTTT. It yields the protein CASSGWQGAGDTQYF.

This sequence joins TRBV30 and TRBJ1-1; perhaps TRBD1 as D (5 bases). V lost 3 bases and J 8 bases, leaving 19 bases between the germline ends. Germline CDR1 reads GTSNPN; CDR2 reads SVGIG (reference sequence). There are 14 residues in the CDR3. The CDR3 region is CAWRSLDRPGEAFF. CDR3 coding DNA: TGTGCCTGGAGATCACTCGACAGACCCGGCGAAGCTTTCTTT.

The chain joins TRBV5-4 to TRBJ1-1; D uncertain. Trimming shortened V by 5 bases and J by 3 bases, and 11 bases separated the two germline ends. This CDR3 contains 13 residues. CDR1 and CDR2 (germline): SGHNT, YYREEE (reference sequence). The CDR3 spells CASRADLDTEAFF. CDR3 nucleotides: TGTGCCAGCAGGGCGGACCTAGACACTGAAGCTTTCTTT.

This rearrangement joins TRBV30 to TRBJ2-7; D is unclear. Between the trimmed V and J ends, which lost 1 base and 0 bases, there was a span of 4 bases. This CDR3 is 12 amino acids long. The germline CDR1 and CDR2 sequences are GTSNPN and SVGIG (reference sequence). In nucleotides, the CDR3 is TGTGCCTGGAGTGCCCACTCCTACGAGCAGTACTTC. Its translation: CAWSAHSYEQYF.

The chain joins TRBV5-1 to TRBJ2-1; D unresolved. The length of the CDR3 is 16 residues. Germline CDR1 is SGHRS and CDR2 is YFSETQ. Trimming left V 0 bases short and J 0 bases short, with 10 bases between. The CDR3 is CASSLGVSSSYNEQFF. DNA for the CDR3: TGCGCCAGCAGCTTGGGCGTTTCGAGCTCCTACAATGAGCAGTTCTTC.

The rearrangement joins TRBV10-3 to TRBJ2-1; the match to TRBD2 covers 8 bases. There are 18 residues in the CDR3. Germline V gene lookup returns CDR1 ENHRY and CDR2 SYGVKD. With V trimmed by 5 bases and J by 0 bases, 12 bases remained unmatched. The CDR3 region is CAISNGGASGFSYNEQFF. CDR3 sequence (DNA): TGTGCCATCAGTAACGGGGGGGCTAGCGGATTCTCCTACAATGAGCAGTTCTTC.

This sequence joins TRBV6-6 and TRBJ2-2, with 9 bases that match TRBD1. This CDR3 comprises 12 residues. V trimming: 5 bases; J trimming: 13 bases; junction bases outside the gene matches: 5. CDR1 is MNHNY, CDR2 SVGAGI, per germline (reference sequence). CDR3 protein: CASSRTGVGLFF. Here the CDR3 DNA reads TGTGCCAGCAGTAGGACAGGGGTTGGGCTGTTTTTT.

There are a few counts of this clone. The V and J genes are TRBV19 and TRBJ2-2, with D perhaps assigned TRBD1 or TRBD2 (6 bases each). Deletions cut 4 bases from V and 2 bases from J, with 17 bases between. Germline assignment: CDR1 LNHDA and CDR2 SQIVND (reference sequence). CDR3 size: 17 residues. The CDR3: CASSSPGGGLNTGELFF. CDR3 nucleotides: TGTGCCAGTAGTAGCCCCGGGGGCGGTCTAAACACCGGGGAGCTGTTTTTT.

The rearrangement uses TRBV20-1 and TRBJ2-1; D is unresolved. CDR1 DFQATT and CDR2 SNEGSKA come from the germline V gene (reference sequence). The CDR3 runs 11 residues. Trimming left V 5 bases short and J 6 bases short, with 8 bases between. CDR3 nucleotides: TGCAGTGCTGGACCAGTCAATGAGCAGTTCTTC. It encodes CSAGPVNEQFF.

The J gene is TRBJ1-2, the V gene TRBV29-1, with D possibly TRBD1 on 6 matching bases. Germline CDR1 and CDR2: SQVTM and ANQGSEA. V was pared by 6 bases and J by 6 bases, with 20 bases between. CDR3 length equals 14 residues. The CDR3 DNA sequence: TGCAGCGTGGTTACAGGGCCGGGCCGGAATGGCTACACCTTC. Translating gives CSVVTGPGRNGYTF.

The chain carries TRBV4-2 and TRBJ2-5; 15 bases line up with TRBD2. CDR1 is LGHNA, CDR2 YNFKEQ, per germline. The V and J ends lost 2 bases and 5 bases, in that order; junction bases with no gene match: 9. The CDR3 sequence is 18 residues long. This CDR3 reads CASSQSGLAGGLSETQYF. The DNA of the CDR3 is TGTGCCAGCAGCCAAAGCGGACTAGCGGGGGGGTTATCGGAGACCCAGTACTTC.

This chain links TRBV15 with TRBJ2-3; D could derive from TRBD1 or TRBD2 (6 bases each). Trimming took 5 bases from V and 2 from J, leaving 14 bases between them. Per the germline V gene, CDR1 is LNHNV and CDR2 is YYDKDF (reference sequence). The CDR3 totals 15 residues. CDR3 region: CATSHGGQLTDTQYF. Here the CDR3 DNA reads TGTGCCACCAGCCACGGGGGCCAGCTCACAGATACGCAGTATTTT.

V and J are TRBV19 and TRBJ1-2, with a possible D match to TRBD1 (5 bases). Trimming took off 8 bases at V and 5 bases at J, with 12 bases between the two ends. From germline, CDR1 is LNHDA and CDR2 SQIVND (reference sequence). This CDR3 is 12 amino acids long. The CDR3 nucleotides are TGTGCCAGTGGGTCCAGGGAGTATGGCTACACCTTC. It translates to CASGSREYGYTF.

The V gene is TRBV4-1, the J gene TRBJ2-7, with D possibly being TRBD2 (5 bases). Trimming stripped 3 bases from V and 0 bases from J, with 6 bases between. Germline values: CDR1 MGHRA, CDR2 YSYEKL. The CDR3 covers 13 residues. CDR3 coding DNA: TGCGCCAGCAGCCAGGACTTCTCCTACGAGCAGTACTTC. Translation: CASSQDFSYEQYF.

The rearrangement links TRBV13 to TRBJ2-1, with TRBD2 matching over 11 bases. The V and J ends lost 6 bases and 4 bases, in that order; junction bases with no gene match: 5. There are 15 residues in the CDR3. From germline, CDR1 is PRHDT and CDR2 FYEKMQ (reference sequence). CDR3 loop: CASRLGLAGYNEQFF. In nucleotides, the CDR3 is TGTGCCAGCAGACTTGGACTAGCGGGTTACAATGAGCAGTTCTTC.

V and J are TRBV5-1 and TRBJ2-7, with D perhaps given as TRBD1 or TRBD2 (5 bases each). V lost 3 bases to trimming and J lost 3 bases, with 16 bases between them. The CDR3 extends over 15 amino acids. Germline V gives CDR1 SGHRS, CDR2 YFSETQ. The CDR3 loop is CASSWDLDDLYEQYF. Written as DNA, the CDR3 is TGCGCCAGCAGCTGGGACCTAGATGACCTCTACGAGCAGTACTTC.

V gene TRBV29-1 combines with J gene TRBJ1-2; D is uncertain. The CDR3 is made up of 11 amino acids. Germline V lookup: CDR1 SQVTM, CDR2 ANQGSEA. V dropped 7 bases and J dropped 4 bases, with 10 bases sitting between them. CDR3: CSAYSSYGYTF. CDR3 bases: TGCAGCGCCTACAGCTCCTATGGCTACACCTTC.